A selection of T cell receptor beta chains follows, all from one sample in a study of CD4 T cells in relation to SARS-CoV-2 and coronaviruses. No antigens are known for them. Here immunoSEQ multiplex PCR was the method, and the copy in TCRdb shows in-frame clones only, minus some. Of tens of thousands of clones detected, roughly 73% appear once; the ten largest clones hold roughly 22%. Sequenced: memory CD4+ T cells from PBMCs, cultured in vitro. The source of these receptors is an adult with COVID-19. The CDR3 runs from the conserved cysteine through the conserved F or W. The D gene is left open where the match is weak. Size is stated for part of the rows, as once, few or many counts, or as a class when the clone is expanded.

J gene,V gene,D gene,clone size,CDR3 DNA,CDR3 protein
TRBJ2-2,TRBV11-3,NA,NA,TGTGCCAGCAGCCCCCCGGGGGCCTGGGGCACCGGGGAGCTGTTTTTT,CASSPPGAWGTGELFF
TRBJ1-1,TRBV5-1,NA,NA,TGCGCCAGCAGCTTGATAGGGCTTGGCACTGAAGCTTTCTTT,CASSLIGLGTEAFF
TRBJ2-1,TRBV2,NA,NA,TGTGCCAGCAGTGACCCCGGTGGGGTTCTCAATGAGCAGTTCTTC,CASSDPGGVLNEQFF
TRBJ2-6,TRBV28,NA,NA,TGTGCCAGCAGCTACGTACAAGCCTCTGGGGCCAACGTCCTGACTTTC,CASSYVQASGANVLTF
TRBJ2-2,TRBV6-2/TRBV6-3,NA,few,TGTGCCAGCAGTTACACGGACACCGGGGAGCTGTTTTTT,CASSYTDTGELFF
TRBJ1-6,TRBV6-2/TRBV6-3,NA,NA,TGTGCCAGCAGTAAGCGGGACTCCTATAATTCACCCCTCCACTTT,CASSKRDSYNSPLHF
TRBJ2-1,TRBV6-2/TRBV6-3,NA,few,TGTGCCAGCAGTGTTGACACTCACAATGAGCAGTTCTTC,CASSVDTHNEQFF
TRBJ1-5,TRBV5-6,NA,once,TGTGCCAGCAGCTTGGGGGCGTCTCAGCCCCAGCATTTT,CASSLGASQPQHF
TRBJ2-7,TRBV4-1,NA,NA,TGCGCCAGCAGCCCACAGCCGTACTCCTACTACGAGCAGTACTTC,CASSPQPYSYYEQYF
TRBJ1-5,TRBV7-2,NA,NA,TGTGCCAGCAGCCGGCCCCCTATTTCAGAAGATCAGCCCCAGCATTTT,CASSRPPISEDQPQHF
TRBJ1-1,TRBV18,NA,NA,TGTGCCAGCTCACCGGGGCGACAGGCCAACACTGAAGCTTTCTTT,CASSPGRQANTEAFF
TRBJ2-7,TRBV6-5,NA,NA,TGTGCCAGCACCAGGGACCTCCTGACCTACGAGCAGTACTTC,CASTRDLLTYEQYF
TRBJ2-1,TRBV27,NA,NA,TGTGCCAGCAGTCCCCTGAGGGGCCGCTCCTACAATGAGCAGTTCTTC,CASSPLRGRSYNEQFF
TRBJ2-7,TRBV5-4,NA,NA,TGTGCCAGCAGCCGCACTAGCTCCTACGAGCAGTACTTC,CASSRTSSYEQYF
TRBJ2-7,TRBV4-1,NA,NA,TGCGCCAGCAGCCTTACAGGAACCCCAGGGGTCGAGCAGTACTTC,CASSLTGTPGVEQYF
TRBJ2-1,TRBV14,TRBD2,NA,TGTGCCAGCAGCCAACTGACTAGCGGGTATGGTAAGCAGTTCTTC,CASSQLTSGYGKQFF
TRBJ1-2,TRBV28,NA,NA,TGTGCCAGCAGTAGGTCTACTCTTGGCTACACCTTC,CASSRSTLGYTF
TRBJ2-6,TRBV24-1,TRBD1,NA,TGTGCCACGCGGGACAGGCGAACCCGACCTCTGGGGGCCAACGTCCTGACTTTC,CATRDRRTRPLGANVLTF
TRBJ2-6,TRBV28,NA,once,TGTGCCAGCAGTTTATCCTGGGGAGGCCTGCCCACGTCTGGGGCCAACGTCCTGACTTTC,CASSLSWGGLPTSGANVLTF
TRBJ1-2,TRBV28,TRBD1,NA,TGTGCCAGCAGTGGAAGGACAGGGAACTATGGCTACACCTTC,CASSGRTGNYGYTF
TRBJ2-5,TRBV6-7,TRBD2,NA,TGTGCCAGCAGTCACCAGCCAGGTAGCGGGAGAGAGACCCAGTACTTC,CASSHQPGSGRETQYF
TRBJ1-4,TRBV5-5,TRBD1,NA,TGTGCCAGCAGCTTGGGTCCCGGACAGGATAATGAAAAACTGTTTTTT,CASSLGPGQDNEKLFF
TRBJ2-3,TRBV7-2,NA,NA,TGTGCCAGCAGCTTCGGAGGGGGGAGAATAAACACAGATACGCAGTATTTT,CASSFGGGRINTDTQYF
TRBJ2-3,TRBV4-2,NA,NA,TGTGCCAGCAGCCAAGATCTTGCATATACGCAGTATTTT,CASSQDLAYTQYF
TRBJ2-5,TRBV7-2,NA,NA,TGTGCCAGCAGTGGGATGGGGGCGGGCGGTGGGGAGACCCAGTACTTC,CASSGMGAGGGETQYF
TRBJ1-5,TRBV5-5,NA,NA,TGTGCCAGCAGCTTTGTCGCCCTGGATGGCAATCAGCCCCAGCATTTT,CASSFVALDGNQPQHF
TRBJ1-5,TRBV28,NA,NA,TGTGCCAGCAGTCGAGGTGGCAGCCGCAATCAGCCCCAGCATTTT,CASSRGGSRNQPQHF
TRBJ2-1,TRBV24-1,NA,NA,TGTGCCACCAGTGATTCGGTCCGGGGCTCCTACAATGAGCAGTTCTTC,CATSDSVRGSYNEQFF
TRBJ1-1,TRBV28,NA,NA,TGTGCCAGCAGCCCCGGGGATACTAACACTGAAGCTTTCTTT,CASSPGDTNTEAFF
TRBJ1-2,TRBV15,NA,NA,TGTGCCACCAGCAGGTTGCCCTCCAAGGTGGGGGAATCCGGCTACACCTTC,CATSRLPSKVGESGYTF
TRBJ2-5,TRBV14,NA,NA,TGTGCCAGCAGCCAAGGGATGGCCCCCCTTGTACCCCAGTACTTC,CASSQGMAPLVPQYF
TRBJ2-4,TRBV7-8,TRBD2,NA,TGTGCCAGCAGCTTACGAGCGGGAGTCAGCCTAGCCAAAAACATTCAGTACTTC,CASSLRAGVSLAKNIQYF
TRBJ2-2,TRBV4-2,NA,few,TGTGCCAGCAGCCAAGATCCAGGTGGTGAGGGCGGGGAGCTGTTTTTT,CASSQDPGGEGGELFF
TRBJ2-5,TRBV9,TRBD1,NA,TGTGCCAGCAGCCACCGAAGTTACAGGGGTTTAGAGACCCAGTACTTC,CASSHRSYRGLETQYF
TRBJ1-2,TRBV4-1,NA,NA,TGCGCCAGCAGCCAAACCGAGGACCGAAATGGATATGGCTACACCTTC,CASSQTEDRNGYGYTF
TRBJ2-7,TRBV30,TRBD1,NA,TGTGCCTGGTGCTGGGGGGACAGGGACCCCTACGAGCAGTACTTC,CAWCWGDRDPYEQYF
TRBJ2-7,TRBV5-6,NA,NA,TGTGCCAGCAGCTTGGTAGGGTACGAGCAGTACTTC,CASSLVGYEQYF
TRBJ2-3,TRBV3-1/TRBV3-2,TRBD2,NA,TGTGCCAGCAGCCCGGGACTAGCGGGAGCTAGCACAGATACGCAGTATTTT,CASSPGLAGASTDTQYF
TRBJ2-5,TRBV4-1,NA,NA,TGCGCCAGCAGCCAAGTCCTAGGGACCCAGTACTTC,CASSQVLGTQYF
TRBJ2-1,TRBV5-1,NA,NA,TGCGCCAGCAGCCCAGGGACGTCGAATGAGCAGTTCTTC,CASSPGTSNEQFF
TRBJ2-1,TRBV6-5,NA,NA,TGTGCCAGCAGCGGTACGAATGAGCAGTTCTTC,CASSGTNEQFF
TRBJ1-5,TRBV19,NA,NA,TGTGCCAGTAGTAGGGGCCCCAATCAGCCCCAGCATTTT,CASSRGPNQPQHF
TRBJ2-5,TRBV5-8,NA,few,TGTGCCAGCAGCTTGGAACACCTCCAAGAGACCCAGTACTTC,CASSLEHLQETQYF
TRBJ1-1,TRBV18,NA,NA,TGTGCCAGCTCACCAGCCACAAAGAACACTGAAGCTTTCTTT,CASSPATKNTEAFF
TRBJ1-5,TRBV11-3,NA,few,TGTGCCAGCAGCGAGGACGCGAGGGAACAGCCCCAGCATTTT,CASSEDAREQPQHF
TRBJ2-1,TRBV2,NA,NA,TGTGCCAGCGGATTCTACAATGAGCAGTTCTTC,CASGFYNEQFF
TRBJ1-2,TRBV30,NA,NA,TGTGCCTGGAATTCAAGGCCAGCCTGGGGTGCCTTC,CAWNSRPAWGAF
TRBJ2-7,TRBV14,NA,NA,TGTGCCAGCAGCCAAGCCCGAGAGCAGTACTTC,CASSQAREQYF